This is a list of T cell receptor beta chains from one sample in a study of T-cell reconstitution after alpha-beta-depleted transplantation in children. TCRdb ran MiXCR on the PCR reads and lists one entry per CDR3 protein. The sample lists approximately 290,000 distinct CDR3 sequences, about 9.9% occurring once. The sequencing used peripheral blood, collected 180 days after TCRalphabeta/CD19-depleted stem cell transplant. The receptors here all came from a male patient aged 2-15 years who had a stem cell transplant for chronic granulomatous disease, so the T cells may come from the graft donor. Both conserved end residues are trimmed from each CDR3. Each record gives: D gene, V gene, CDR3 protein. The D gene is left open where the match is weak.

TRBD2 TRBV3-1 ASSHTNEFHKRDVGNEQF
- TRBV11-2 ASSTKGTDTQY
TRBD1 TRBV5-1 ASSLGQGGSEAF
- TRBV6-2/TRBV6-3 ASSFKDRHFTEAF
- TRBV7-2 ASSLMAANTGELF
- TRBV18 ASSPLGAWQPQH
- TRBV25-1 ASSYSDGRNTQY
- TRBV20-1 SAHSTDTQY
TRBD1 TRBV7-9 ASSEGQGLDTEAF
TRBD1 TRBV7-3 ASSLTEGASGNTIY
- TRBV5-1 ASSPTAEGPQETQY
- TRBV4-1 ASSQVGQGLDEQY
TRBD2 TRBV5-4 ASSLGLASSDTQY
TRBD1 TRBV20-1 SARDWDRSYEQY
TRBD1 TRBV18 ASTSGQGTYNEQF
TRBD2 TRBV4-2 ASGFGLAGEPSTDTQY
- TRBV24-1 ATSSTTGELF
TRBD2 TRBV24-1 ATSDAGLAVYNEQF
TRBD1 TRBV20-1 SARGFGQGPVNEQF
- TRBV5-1 ASSRGDKETQY
- TRBV20-1 SAPTGLENEQY
TRBD2 TRBV29-1 SGGGLAADTQY
- TRBV6-5 ASSYSIGVGSSYNSPLH
- TRBV20-1 SARTREGYT
TRBD2 TRBV5-1 ASTAGVTETQY
TRBD1 TRBV29-1 SVRGQGSSEQF
- TRBV7-2 ASSRWTVATNEKLF
- TRBV12-3/TRBV12-4 ASRVGPETQY
TRBD1 TRBV29-1 SVGTGGYEQY
- TRBV12-3/TRBV12-4 ASVQAVSTEAF
- TRBV10-3 AISVGQGRNQPQH
TRBD1 TRBV18 ASSRWTGELNTEAF
- TRBV7-2 ASSSRGGVFNQPQH
- TRBV12-3/TRBV12-4 ASSPGDSESYEQY
- TRBV7-3 ASSLVGGNEQF
- TRBV10-3 AISDRARGNTIY
- TRBV29-1 SVDLTLGGQQF
- TRBV14 ASSQLAVLTGELF
TRBD2 TRBV12-3/TRBV12-4 ASSLPGLAGPNEQF
- TRBV20-1 SARVGGVGNYNEQF
TRBD1 TRBV18 ASSRLGTENTGELF
- TRBV5-1 ASSLGTFTGELF
- TRBV5-1 ASSAPPRGLYNEQF
- TRBV20-1 SAIGSVGQETQY